This TCR beta chain was documented in a study of blood T cell repertoires in COVID-19. Study details: Sites across the United States, Italy and Spain contributed samples from acute and convalescent COVID-19. In each case, the material was cDNA or gDNA derived from T cells, B-cell-depleted T cells, or PBMCs.

There are 16 residues in the CDR3. Trimming at V came to 0 bases and at J to 6 bases, leaving 9 bases not matched to a gene. The germline CDR1 and CDR2 sequences are LGHNA and YNFKEQ. Authors' processing steps: Reference gene primer amplification in the assay estimated nucleated cell counts. Produced via immunoSEQ multiplex PCR; TCRdb's table is partial and in-frame only. V, J and clone size are those of that table, while D and trimming were read from the DNA. The data contain 310,000 or so clones, 80% to 90% of them singletons. This clone was counted only a few times. The V call is TRBV4-2, the J call TRBJ1-2; TRBD1 aligns across 8 bases. The sequence was collected from a man aged 50 or older with active or convalescent COVID-19. Sequencing was performed on peripheral blood. The CDR3 spells CASSQDRGRGQDGYTF. DNA for the CDR3: TGTGCCAGCAGCCAAGATCGAGGCAGGGGGCAGGATGGCTACACCTTC.